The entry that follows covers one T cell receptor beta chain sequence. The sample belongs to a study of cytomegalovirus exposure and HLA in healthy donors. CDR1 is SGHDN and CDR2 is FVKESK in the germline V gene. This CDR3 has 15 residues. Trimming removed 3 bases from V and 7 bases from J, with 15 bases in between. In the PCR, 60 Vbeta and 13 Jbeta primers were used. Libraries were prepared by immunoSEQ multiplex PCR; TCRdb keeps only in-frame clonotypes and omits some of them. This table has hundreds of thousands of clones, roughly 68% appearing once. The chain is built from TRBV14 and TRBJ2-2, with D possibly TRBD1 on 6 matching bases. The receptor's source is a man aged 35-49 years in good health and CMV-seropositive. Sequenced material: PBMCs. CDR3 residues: CASSQLTGLIGELFF. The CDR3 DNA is TGTGCCAGCAGCCAGCTGACAGGATTGATCGGGGAGCTGTTTTTT. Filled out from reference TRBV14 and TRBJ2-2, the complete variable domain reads EAGVTQFPSHSVIEKGQTVTLRCDPISGHDNLYWYRRVMGKEIKFLLHFVKESKQDESGMPNNRFLAERTGGTYSTLKVQPAELEDSGVYFCASSQLTGLIGELFFGEGSRLTVL.